Shown below are 8 T cell receptor beta chains from a single sample sequenced in a study of blood T cell repertoires in COVID-19. Data came from immunoSEQ multiplex PCR; TCRdb stores just in-frame clones and leaves some out. The table records 110,000 or so clones, approximately 84% of them present only once. The sample was peripheral blood. All receptors come from a man aged 50 to 59 with acute or convalescent COVID-19.

The rearrangement links TRBV5-1 to TRBJ1-4, with 9 bases fitting TRBD1. The V segment lost 3 bases and the J segment 6 bases; nucleotides outside the gene matches: 3. Germline-derived CDR1 and CDR2 are SGHRS and YFSETQ. The CDR3 is made up of 14 amino acids. The CDR3 nucleotides read TGCGCCAGCAGCTGGGGACAGGGATATGAAAAACTGTTTTTT. Protein sequence: CASSWGQGYEKLFF.

The genes are TRBV19 and TRBJ1-2, with D possibly being TRBD1 (5 bases). This CDR3 is 14 amino acids long. The germline V and J ends were trimmed by 3 bases and 5 bases, with 13 bases remaining between them. CDR1 and CDR2 from the germline V gene are LNHDA and SQIVND (reference sequence). DNA of the CDR3: TGTGCCAGTAGTATCACCTCCCCAGGGTATGGCTACACCTTC. Translating gives CASSITSPGYGYTF.

This clone showed up just once. The V call is TRBV5-1, the J call TRBJ1-4; TRBD1 aligns across 11 bases. CDR1 and CDR2 from the germline V gene are SGHRS and YFSETQ. The CDR3 length is 15 residues. V gave up 3 bases and J gave up 8 bases; unmatched junction bases: 6. The CDR3 DNA reads as TGCGCCAGCAGCTGGGACAGGGGGTCCTGGGAAAAACTGTTTTTT. It yields the protein CASSWDRGSWEKLFF.

The chain links TRBV11-2 to TRBJ2-1, with 7 bases fitting TRBD1. Germline V lookup: CDR1 SGHAT, CDR2 FQNNGV. This CDR3 is 15 amino acids long. The ends lost 4 bases at V and 2 bases at J; junction bases unmatched: 5. DNA of the CDR3: TGTGCCAGCAGCTGGGACAGTGTGACCTACAATGAGCAGTTCTTC. Translating it yields CASSWDSVTYNEQFF.

The rearrangement joins TRBV2 to TRBJ1-6; 7 bases match TRBD1. The J segment lost 8 bases and the V segment lost 6 bases, leaving 4 bases of the junction unmatched. This CDR3 comprises 13 residues. CDR1 is SNHLY and CDR2 is FYNNEI in the germline V gene. The DNA for the CDR3 is TGTGCCAGCAGAAAAACAGGGGATTCACCCCTCCACTTT. Protein product: CASRKTGDSPLHF.

V is TRBV6-4 and J is TRBJ2-3, with TRBD2 matching 14 bases. V was clipped by 4 bases and J by 5 bases; unmatched bases: 2. The CDR3 has 15 amino acids. Germline V CDR1 and CDR2: MRHNA, SNTAGT. CDR3 region: CASSAGTSGGDTQYF. In nucleotides, the CDR3 is TGTGCCAGCAGTGCCGGGACTAGCGGGGGAGATACGCAGTATTTT.

The chain couples TRBV6-5 to TRBJ2-2, with D perhaps TRBD1 (6 bases). The V gene's germline CDR1 is MNHEY and CDR2 SVGAGI. There are 14 residues in the CDR3. Trimming stripped 6 bases from V and 4 bases from J, with 12 bases between. The CDR3 region is CASSPGQATGELFF. The CDR3 DNA follows: TGTGCCAGCAGCCCGGGACAAGCCACCGGGGAGCTGTTTTTT.

The chain recombines TRBV4-1 with TRBJ1-1, with 7 bases matching TRBD1. Looked up from germline, CDR1 is MGHRA and CDR2 is YSYEKL. The CDR3 sequence is 15 residues long. V shed 2 bases and J 5 bases; nucleotides not matched to a gene: 8. The CDR3: CASSQLVDRATEAFF. The CDR3 DNA is TGCGCCAGCAGCCAACTCGTCGACAGGGCTACTGAAGCTTTCTTT.